The T cell receptor beta chain under discussion was sequenced for a study of blood T cell repertoires in COVID-19. Across the study: The study drew acute and convalescent COVID-19 samples from the United States, Italy and Spain. From T cells, B-cell-depleted T cells, or PBMCs came the material, which was cDNA or gDNA.

Per the study methods: Amplified reference gene primers provided the basis for estimating nucleated cell counts. Method: immunoSEQ multiplex PCR; TCRdb's copy keeps in-frame clones and lacks some. V, J and clone size were drawn from that table, and D and trimming were deduced from the DNA. The data show 200,000 to 250,000 clones, more than 70% seen once. The CDR3 length is 16 residues. V lost 3 bases, J lost 4 bases, and 19 bases lay in between. Per the germline V gene, CDR1 is SGDLS and CDR2 is YYNGEE. The receptor's source is an elderly man with acute or convalescent COVID-19. Sample: peripheral blood. The V and J genes are TRBV9 and TRBJ1-1; D gene ambiguous. The CDR3 loop reads CASSGGGNLGGTEAFF. In DNA form, the CDR3 reads TGTGCCAGCAGCGGGGGAGGAAATTTAGGCGGCACTGAAGCTTTCTTT.